A selection of T cell receptor beta chains follows, all from one sample in a study of persistence of HIV-infected CD4 T cells. Profiling relied on immunoSEQ multiplex PCR, and the TCRdb table lists in-frame clones only, not all of them. The sample yields about 33,000 clones, more than 75% seen once. No antigen has been identified for these receptors. Sequencing used CD4+ T cells sorted from PBMCs after roughly 19-hour stimulation, obtained from a patient who received antiretroviral therapy. These receptors came from an adult woman with HIV who was CMV-seropositive. Each CDR3 is given without its conserved first and last residue. Each record gives: CDR3 protein, V gene, D gene, J gene. The D gene is left open where the match is weak.

CDR3aa: AWSVIRGNTEAF; v_gene: TRBV30; d_gene: .; j_gene: TRBJ1-1
CDR3aa: ASSRFLLNYGYT; v_gene: TRBV5-6; d_gene: .; j_gene: TRBJ1-2
CDR3aa: ATNQAGGILAYEQY; v_gene: TRBV28; d_gene: TRBD2; j_gene: TRBJ2-7
CDR3aa: ASNQPSYEQY; v_gene: TRBV6-5; d_gene: .; j_gene: TRBJ2-7
CDR3aa: ASSSPGQGNTIY; v_gene: TRBV7-8; d_gene: TRBD1; j_gene: TRBJ1-3
CDR3aa: ASSLPGETQY; v_gene: TRBV7-6; d_gene: .; j_gene: TRBJ2-5
CDR3aa: ASGLRAGGYQETQY; v_gene: TRBV11-3; d_gene: TRBD2; j_gene: TRBJ2-5
CDR3aa: ASSRLLNTEAF; v_gene: TRBV6-2/TRBV6-3; d_gene: .; j_gene: TRBJ1-1
CDR3aa: ASSPANAPRARGYT; v_gene: TRBV18; d_gene: .; j_gene: TRBJ1-2
CDR3aa: ASSRTGGVGSYEQY; v_gene: TRBV5-5; d_gene: TRBD1; j_gene: TRBJ2-7
CDR3aa: AIDGGGEPTDTQY; v_gene: TRBV10-3; d_gene: TRBD2; j_gene: TRBJ2-3